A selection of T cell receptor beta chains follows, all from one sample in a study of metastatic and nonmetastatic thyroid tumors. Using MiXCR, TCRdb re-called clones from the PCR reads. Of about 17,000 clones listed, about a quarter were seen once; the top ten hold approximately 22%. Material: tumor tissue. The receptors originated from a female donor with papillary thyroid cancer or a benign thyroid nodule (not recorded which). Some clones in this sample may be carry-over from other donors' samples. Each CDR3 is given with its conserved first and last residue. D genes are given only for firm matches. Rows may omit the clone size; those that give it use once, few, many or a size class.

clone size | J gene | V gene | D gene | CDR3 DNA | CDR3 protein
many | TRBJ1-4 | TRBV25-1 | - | TGTGCCAGCTTGGGTGAAAAACTGTTTTTT | CASLGEKLFF
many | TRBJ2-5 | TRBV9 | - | TGTGCCAGCAGCGCAGGTCATCCCCCAGCAGAGACCCAGTACTTC | CASSAGHPPAETQYF
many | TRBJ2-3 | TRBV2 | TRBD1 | TGTGCCAGCCAACAAGATACCCACAGGGGTGCGAGCACAGATACGCAGTATTTT | CASQQDTHRGASTDTQYF
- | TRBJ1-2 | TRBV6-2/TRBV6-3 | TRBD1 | TGTGCCAGCAGTTACTACCTACCCGGGACAGGGTTCTATGGCTACACCTTC | CASSYYLPGTGFYGYTF
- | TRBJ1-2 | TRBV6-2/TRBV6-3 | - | TGTGCCAGCAGTTATTGGTTGGCTACCCATGGCTACACCTTC | CASSYWLATHGYTF
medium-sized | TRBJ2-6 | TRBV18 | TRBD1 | TGTGCCAGCTCTCAGGGACAGGCCTTATTGTCTGGGGCCAACGTCCTGACTTTC | CASSQGQALLSGANVLTF
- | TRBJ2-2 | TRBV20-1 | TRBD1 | TGCAGTGCTAGACCCCTTCGGACAGGAGACACCGGGGAGCTGTTTTTT | CSARPLRTGDTGELFF
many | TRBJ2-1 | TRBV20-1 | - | TGCAGTGCTAGAAGTTCAGGGCTCCACAATGAGCAGTTCTTC | CSARSSGLHNEQFF
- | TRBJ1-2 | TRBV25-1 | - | TGTGCCAGCAGTAGAACAGTTAACTATGGCTACACCTTC | CASSRTVNYGYTF
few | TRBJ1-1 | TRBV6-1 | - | TGTGCCAGCACGCGCCAGGTGGGCACTGAAGCTTTCTTT | CASTRQVGTEAFF
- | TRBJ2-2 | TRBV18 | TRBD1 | TGTGCCAGCTCACCGGCCGGGACAGGGTTTTACACCGGGGAGCTGTTTTTT | CASSPAGTGFYTGELFF
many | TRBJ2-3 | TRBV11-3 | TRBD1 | TGTGCCAGCAGGTCGACAGGGACGGATGTGAATACGCAGTATTTT | CASRSTGTDVNTQYF
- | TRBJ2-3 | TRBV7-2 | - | TGTACCAGCAGCTTAACGCGGGAAACAGATACGCAGTATTTT | CTSSLTRETDTQYF
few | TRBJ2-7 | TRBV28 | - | TGTGCCAGCAGTTTAGGACAGCTCAACTACGAGCAGTACTTC | CASSLGQLNYEQYF
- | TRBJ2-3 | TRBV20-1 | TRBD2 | TGCAGTGCTAGAGAGCCTAGCGGGGCGGGTACGCAGTATTTT | CSAREPSGAGTQYF
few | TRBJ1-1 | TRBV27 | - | TGTGCCAGCACTCCTAGGGGGTTGGGCACTGAAGCTTTCTTT | CASTPRGLGTEAFF
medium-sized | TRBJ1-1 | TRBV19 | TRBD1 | TGTGCCAGTACCATCGGCCCAGGGGGGGCGAACACTGAAGCTTTCTTT | CASTIGPGGANTEAFF
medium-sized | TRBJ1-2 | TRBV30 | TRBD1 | TGTGCCTGGAGATCCGACAGGGGATGGGGCGGCTACACCTTC | CAWRSDRGWGGYTF
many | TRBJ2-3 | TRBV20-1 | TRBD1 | TGCAGTGCCAGCCCACAGGGGGCATCAGATACGCAGTATTTT | CSASPQGASDTQYF
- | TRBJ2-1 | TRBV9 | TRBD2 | TGTGCCAGCAGCGTAGGAGGAGCTAGCGGCGCCTACAATGAGCAGTTCTTC | CASSVGGASGAYNEQFF
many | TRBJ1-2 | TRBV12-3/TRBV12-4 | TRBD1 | TGTGCCAGCAGTTCTACGAACGACAGGGAAGGCTATGGCTACACCTTC | CASSSTNDREGYGYTF
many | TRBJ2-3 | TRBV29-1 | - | TGCAGCGTTGAAGGGACTTGGGATACGCAGTATTTT | CSVEGTWDTQYF
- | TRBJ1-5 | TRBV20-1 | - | TGCAGTGCTAGAGCTACTACAGGGATGGTGAGCAATCAGCCCCAGCATTTT | CSARATTGMVSNQPQHF
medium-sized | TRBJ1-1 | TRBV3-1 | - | TGTGCCAGCAGCCAAGATCTAATGAACACTGAAGCTTTCTTT | CASSQDLMNTEAFF
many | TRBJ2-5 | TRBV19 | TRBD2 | TGTGCCAGTAGTGTGACGGTGGGGGGGGAGACCCAGTACTTC | CASSVTVGGETQYF
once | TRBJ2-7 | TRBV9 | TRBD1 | TGTGCTATCAGCATCGACAGGGGGCAGGAGCAGTACTTC | CAISIDRGQEQYF
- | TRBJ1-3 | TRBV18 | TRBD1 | TGTGCCAGCGCCGGACAGGGCTCTGGAAACACCATATATTTT | CASAGQGSGNTIYF
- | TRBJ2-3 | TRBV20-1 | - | TGCAGCGCTACGGACGTTCGGGGCACAGATACGCAGTATTTT | CSATDVRGTDTQYF
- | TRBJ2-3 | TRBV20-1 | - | TGCAGTGCTAGAGAGGGAATAGCTCAGCAGCAGTATTTT | CSAREGIAQQQYF
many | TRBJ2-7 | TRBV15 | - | TGTGCCACCAGCAGGCCCCTCGAGGAGGGTGGCTCCTACGAGCAGTACTTC | CATSRPLEEGGSYEQYF
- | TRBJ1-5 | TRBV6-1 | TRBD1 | TGTGCCAGCAGACACGGGACAGGGAGCAATCAGCCCCAGCATTTT | CASRHGTGSNQPQHF
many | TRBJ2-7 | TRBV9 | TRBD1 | TGTGCCAGCAGCGTAGAGGGACAGGCTATCGAGCAGTACTTC | CASSVEGQAIEQYF
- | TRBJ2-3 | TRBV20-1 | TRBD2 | TGCAGTGCACCTGGGACTAGCGGGAGGAAAACAGATACGCAGTATTTT | CSAPGTSGRKTDTQYF
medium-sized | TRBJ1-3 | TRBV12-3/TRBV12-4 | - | TGTGCCAGCAGTTCCCAGTGGGAATCTGGAAACACCATATATTTT | CASSSQWESGNTIYF
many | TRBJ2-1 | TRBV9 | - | TGTGCCAGCAGCGTGGCTAGCGATCCCTACAATGAGCAGTTCTTC | CASSVASDPYNEQFF
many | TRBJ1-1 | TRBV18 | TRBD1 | TGTGCCAGCTCACCACCTCCCGACAGGGGTTGGGGTGACGGCACTGAAGCTTTCTTT | CASSPPPDRGWGDGTEAFF
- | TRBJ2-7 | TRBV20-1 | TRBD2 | TGCAGTGCTAGAACACTAGCGGGGGCCTACGAGCAGTACTTC | CSARTLAGAYEQYF